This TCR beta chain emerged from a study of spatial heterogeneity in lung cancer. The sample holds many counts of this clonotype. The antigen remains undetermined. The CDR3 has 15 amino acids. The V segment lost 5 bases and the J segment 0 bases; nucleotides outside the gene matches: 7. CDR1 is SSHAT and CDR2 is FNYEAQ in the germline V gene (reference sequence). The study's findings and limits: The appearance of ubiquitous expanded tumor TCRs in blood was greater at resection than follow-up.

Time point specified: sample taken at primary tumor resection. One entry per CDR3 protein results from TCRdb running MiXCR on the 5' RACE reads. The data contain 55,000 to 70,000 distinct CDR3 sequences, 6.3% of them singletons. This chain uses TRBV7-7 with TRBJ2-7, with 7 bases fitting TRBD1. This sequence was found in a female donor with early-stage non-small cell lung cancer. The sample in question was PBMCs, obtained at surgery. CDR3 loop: CASSPGQLSSYEQYF. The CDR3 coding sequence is TGTGCCAGCAGCCCGGGACAGTTAAGCTCCTACGAGCAGTACTTC.